This entry lists 2 T cell receptor beta chains sequenced from one sample in a study of beta chain features in type 1 diabetes. General study findings and limits: In every one of the four CD4+ subsets, TCRB CDR3s were moderately but significantly shorter in Type 1 diabetes patients.

No antigen has been identified for these receptors. Sequenced material consisted of expressed TCRB transcripts (all of the isolated RNA was reverse transcribed). Produced via immunoSEQ multiplex PCR; TCRdb's table is partial and in-frame only. Here the sample spans approximately 160,000 clones, around 63% being singletons. The sample comprised naive CD4+ T cells from blood. The receptors here all came from a man aged 25-40 years with type 1 diabetes.

The chain uses TRBV29-1 and TRBJ2-1; 8 positions agree with TRBD2. This CDR3 region has 11 residues. Germline V lookup: CDR1 SQVTM, CDR2 ANQGSEA. Trimming removed 3 bases from V and 12 bases from J; junction bases left unmatched: 4. In DNA, the CDR3 is TGCAGCGTTGAGCAAGCGGGGGTGCAGTTCTTC. Translating gives CSVEQAGVQFF.

The chain couples TRBV7-2 to TRBJ2-3; TRBD2 aligns across 8 bases. V lost 1 base to trimming and J lost 4 bases; unmatched junction nucleotides: 4. The germline gives CDR1 SGHTA, CDR2 FQGNSA. This CDR3 contains 15 residues. In DNA form, the CDR3 reads TGTGCCAGCAGCTTAGTGGCGGGGGGTCCAGATACGCAGTATTTT. Its translation is CASSLVAGGPDTQYF.